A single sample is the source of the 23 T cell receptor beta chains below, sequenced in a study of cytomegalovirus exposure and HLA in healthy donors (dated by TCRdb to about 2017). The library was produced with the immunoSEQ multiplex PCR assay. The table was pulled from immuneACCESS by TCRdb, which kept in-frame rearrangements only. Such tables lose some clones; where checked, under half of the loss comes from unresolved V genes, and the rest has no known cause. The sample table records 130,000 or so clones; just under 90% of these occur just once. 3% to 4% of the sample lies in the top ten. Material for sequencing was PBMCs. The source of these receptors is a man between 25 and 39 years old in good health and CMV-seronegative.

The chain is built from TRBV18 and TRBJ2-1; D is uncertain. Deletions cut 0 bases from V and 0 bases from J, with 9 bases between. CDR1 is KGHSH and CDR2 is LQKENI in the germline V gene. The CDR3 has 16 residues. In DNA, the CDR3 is TGTGCCAGCTCACCACCGAGACACATCTCCTACAATGAGCAGTTCTTC. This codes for CASSPPRHISYNEQFF.

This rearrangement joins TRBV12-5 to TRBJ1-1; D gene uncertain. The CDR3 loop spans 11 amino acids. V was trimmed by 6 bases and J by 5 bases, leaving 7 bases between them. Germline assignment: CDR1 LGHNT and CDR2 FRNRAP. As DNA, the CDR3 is TGTGCTAGTGGGCCTAGGACTGAAGCTTTCTTT. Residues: CASGPRTEAFF.

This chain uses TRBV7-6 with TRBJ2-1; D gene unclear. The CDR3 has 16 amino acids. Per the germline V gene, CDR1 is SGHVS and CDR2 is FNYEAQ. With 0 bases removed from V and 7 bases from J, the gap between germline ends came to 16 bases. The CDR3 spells CASSLATRIPTNEQFF. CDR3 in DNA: TGTGCCAGCAGCTTAGCTACTCGAATTCCTACGAATGAGCAGTTCTTC. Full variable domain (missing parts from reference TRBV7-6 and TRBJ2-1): GAGVSQSPRYKVTKRGQDVALRCDPISGHVSLYWYRQALGQGPEFLTYFNYEAQQDKSGLPNDRFSAERPEGSISTLTIQRTEQRDSAMYRCASSLATRIPTNEQFFGPGTRLTVL.

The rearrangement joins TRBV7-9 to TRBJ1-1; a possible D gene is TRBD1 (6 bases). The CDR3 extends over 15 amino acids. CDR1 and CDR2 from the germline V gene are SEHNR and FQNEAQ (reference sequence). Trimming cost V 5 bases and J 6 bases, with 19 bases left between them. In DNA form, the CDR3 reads TGTGCCAGCAGCCCTACCACTAACCCAGGGGCTGAAGCTTTCTTT. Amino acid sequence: CASSPTTNPGAEAFF.

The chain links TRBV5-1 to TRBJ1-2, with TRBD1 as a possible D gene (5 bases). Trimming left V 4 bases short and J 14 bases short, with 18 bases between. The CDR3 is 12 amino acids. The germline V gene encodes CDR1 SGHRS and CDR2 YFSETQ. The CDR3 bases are TGCGCCAGCAGCCCGGGACTTCACGGTTGGACCTTC. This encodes CASSPGLHGWTF.

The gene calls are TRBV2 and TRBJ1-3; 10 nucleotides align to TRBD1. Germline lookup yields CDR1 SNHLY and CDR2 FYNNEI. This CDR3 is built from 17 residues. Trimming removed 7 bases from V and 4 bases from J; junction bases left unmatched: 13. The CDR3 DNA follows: TGTGCCAGCACCAGGACAGGGGGGAGTTGGGCAGGAAACACCATATATTTT. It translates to CASTRTGGSWAGNTIYF.

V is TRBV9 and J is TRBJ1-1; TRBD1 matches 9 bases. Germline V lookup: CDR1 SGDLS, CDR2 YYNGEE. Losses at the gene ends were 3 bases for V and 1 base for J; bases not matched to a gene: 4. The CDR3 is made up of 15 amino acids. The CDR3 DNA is TGTGCCAGCAGCGGACCGGGACAGGGGAACACTGAAGCTTTCTTT. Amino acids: CASSGPGQGNTEAFF.

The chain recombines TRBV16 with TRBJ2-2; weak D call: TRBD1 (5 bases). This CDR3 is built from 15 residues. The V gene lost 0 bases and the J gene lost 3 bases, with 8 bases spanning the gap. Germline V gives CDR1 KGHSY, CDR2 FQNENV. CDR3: CASSQSVGHTGELFF. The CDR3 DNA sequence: TGTGCCAGCAGCCAATCGGTGGGGCACACCGGGGAGCTGTTTTTT.

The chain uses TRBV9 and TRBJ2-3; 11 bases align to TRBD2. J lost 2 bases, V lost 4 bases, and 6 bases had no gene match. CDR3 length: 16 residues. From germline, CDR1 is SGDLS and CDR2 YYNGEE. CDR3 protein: CASSPGTSGSTDTQYF. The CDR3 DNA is TGTGCCAGCAGCCCTGGGACTAGCGGATCCACAGATACGCAGTATTTT. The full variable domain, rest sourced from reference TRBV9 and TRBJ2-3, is DSGVTQTPKHLITATGQRVTLRCSPRSGDLSVYWYQQSLDQGLQFLIQYYNGEERAKGNILERFSAQQFPDLHSELNLSSLELGDSALYFCASSPGTSGSTDTQYFGPGTRLTVL.

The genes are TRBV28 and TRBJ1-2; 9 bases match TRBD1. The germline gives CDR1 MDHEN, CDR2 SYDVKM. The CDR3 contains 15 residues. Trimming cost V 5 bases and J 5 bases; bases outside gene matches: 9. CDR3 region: CASSTGQGKGYGYTF. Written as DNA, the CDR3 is TGTGCCAGCAGTACCGGACAGGGGAAAGGGTATGGCTACACCTTC.

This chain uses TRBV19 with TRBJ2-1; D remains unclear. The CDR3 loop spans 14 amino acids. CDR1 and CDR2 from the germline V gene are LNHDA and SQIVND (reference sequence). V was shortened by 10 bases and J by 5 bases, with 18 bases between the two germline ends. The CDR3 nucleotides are TGTGCCAATAGAGTCCGCGGTGGCAACAATGAGCAGTTCTTC. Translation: CANRVRGGNNEQFF.

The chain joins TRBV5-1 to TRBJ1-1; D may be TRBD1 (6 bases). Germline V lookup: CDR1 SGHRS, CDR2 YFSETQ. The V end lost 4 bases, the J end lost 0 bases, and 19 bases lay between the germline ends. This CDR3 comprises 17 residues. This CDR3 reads CASSPRGYQSMNTEAFF. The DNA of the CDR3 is TGCGCCAGCAGCCCCAGGGGATATCAATCCATGAACACTGAAGCTTTCTTT.

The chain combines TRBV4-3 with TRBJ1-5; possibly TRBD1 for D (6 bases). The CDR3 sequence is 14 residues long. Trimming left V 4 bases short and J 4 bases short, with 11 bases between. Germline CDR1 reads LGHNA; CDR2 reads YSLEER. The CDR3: CASSLVTGNQPQHF. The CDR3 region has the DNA TGCGCCAGCAGCCTTGTGACAGGAAATCAGCCCCAGCATTTT.

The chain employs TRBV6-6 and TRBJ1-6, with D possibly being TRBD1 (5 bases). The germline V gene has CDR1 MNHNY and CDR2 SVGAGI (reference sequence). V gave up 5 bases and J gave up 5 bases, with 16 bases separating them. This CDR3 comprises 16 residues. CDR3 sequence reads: CASSRQTPINNSPLHF. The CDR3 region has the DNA TGTGCCAGCAGTAGACAGACGCCGATCAATAATTCACCCCTCCACTTT.

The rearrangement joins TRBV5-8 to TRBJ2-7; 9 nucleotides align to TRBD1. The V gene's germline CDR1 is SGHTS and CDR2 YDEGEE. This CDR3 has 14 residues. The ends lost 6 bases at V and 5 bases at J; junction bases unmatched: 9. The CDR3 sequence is CASIETGGIHEQYF. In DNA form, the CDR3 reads TGTGCCAGCATCGAAACAGGGGGCATCCACGAGCAGTACTTC.

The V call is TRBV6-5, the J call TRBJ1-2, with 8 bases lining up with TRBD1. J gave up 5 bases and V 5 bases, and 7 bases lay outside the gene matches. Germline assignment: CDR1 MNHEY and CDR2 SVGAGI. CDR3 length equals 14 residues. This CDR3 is CASSQQGVGYGYTF. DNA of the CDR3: TGTGCCAGCAGTCAACAGGGGGTGGGGTATGGCTACACCTTC.

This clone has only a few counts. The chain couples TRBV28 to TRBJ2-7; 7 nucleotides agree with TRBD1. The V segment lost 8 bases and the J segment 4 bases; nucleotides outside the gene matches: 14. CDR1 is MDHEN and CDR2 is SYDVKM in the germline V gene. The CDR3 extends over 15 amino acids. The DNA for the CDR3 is TGTGCCAGCGCGCGGCCTAGGACAGGAGATTACGAGCAGTACTTC. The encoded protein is CASARPRTGDYEQYF.

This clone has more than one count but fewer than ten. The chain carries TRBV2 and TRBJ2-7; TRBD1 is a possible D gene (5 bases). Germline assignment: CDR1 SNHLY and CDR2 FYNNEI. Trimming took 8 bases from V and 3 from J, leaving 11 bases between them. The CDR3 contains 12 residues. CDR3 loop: CASLGRDYEQYF. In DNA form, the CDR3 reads TGTGCCAGCCTGGGCAGGGACTACGAGCAGTACTTC. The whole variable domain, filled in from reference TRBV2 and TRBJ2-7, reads EPEVTQTPSHQVTQMGQEVILRCVPISNHLYFYWYRQILGQKVEFLVSFYNNEISEKSEIFDDQFSVERPDGSNFTLKIRSTKLEDSAMYFCASLGRDYEQYFGPGTRLTVT.

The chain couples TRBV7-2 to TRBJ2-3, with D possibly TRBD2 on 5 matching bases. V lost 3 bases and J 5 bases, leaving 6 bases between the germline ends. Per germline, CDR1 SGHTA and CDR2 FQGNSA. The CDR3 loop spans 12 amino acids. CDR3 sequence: CASSFEGDTQYF. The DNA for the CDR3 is TGTGCCAGCAGCTTTGAGGGAGATACGCAGTATTTT.

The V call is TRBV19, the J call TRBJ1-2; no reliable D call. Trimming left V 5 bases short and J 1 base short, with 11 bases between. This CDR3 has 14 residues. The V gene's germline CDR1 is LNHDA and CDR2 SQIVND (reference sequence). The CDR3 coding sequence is TGTGCCAGTAGTCCATCAGGTTTTAACTATGGCTACACCTTC. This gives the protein CASSPSGFNYGYTF.

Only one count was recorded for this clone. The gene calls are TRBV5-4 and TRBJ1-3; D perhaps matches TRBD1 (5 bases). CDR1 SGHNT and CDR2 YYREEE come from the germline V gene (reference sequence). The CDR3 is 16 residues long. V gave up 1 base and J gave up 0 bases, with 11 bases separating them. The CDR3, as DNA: TGTGCCAGCAGCTTGAGGCAGGGCAACTCTGGAAACACCATATATTTT. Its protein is CASSLRQGNSGNTIYF.

For the CDR3, the DNA is TGTGCCAGCAGCCAGACAGGGCTCTCCTACGAGCAGTACTTC. Its protein is CASSQTGLSYEQYF. V usage is TRBV7-9 and J usage is TRBJ2-7, with 7 bases matching TRBD1. In germline, CDR1 is SEHNR, CDR2 FQNEAQ (reference sequence). Trimming removed 5 bases from V and 0 bases from J; junction bases left unmatched: 4. This CDR3 spans 14 amino acids.

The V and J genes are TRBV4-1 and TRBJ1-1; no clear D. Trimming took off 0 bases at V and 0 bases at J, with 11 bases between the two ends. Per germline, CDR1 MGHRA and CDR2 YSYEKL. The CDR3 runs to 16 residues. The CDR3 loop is CASSQDITHLNTEAFF. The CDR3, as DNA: TGCGCCAGCAGCCAAGATATTACACACCTGAACACTGAAGCTTTCTTT.